This T cell receptor (beta chain) emerged from a study of a mutant IDH1 vaccine in newly diagnosed glioma. Study as a whole: Patients previously underwent radiotherapy, temozolomide, or both, and most underwent both.

Concerning this clone: What it binds is not known.

The time point is: week 35, safety follow-up. The content of each vaccine dose was 300 ug of mutant IDH1 20-mer peptide, and topical imiquimod accompanied it. Germline V gives CDR1 SGHDT, CDR2 YYEEEE. The CDR3 sequence is 16 residues long. Trimming took 4 bases from V and 0 from J, leaving 13 bases between them. Sequencing was performed with immunoSEQ multiplex PCR; in TCRdb, only in-frame clones are kept and a portion is missing. The sample consists of tens of thousands of clones, 80% to 85% of them appearing once. This TCR was sampled from a man aged 18 to 35 with glioma. The material sequenced was PBMCs, taken from a glioma patient whose treatment included an IDH1 peptide vaccine. This sequence joins TRBV5-6 and TRBJ1-4; TRBD1 is a possible D gene (5 bases). The CDR3 here is CASSPLGPPTNEKLFF. CDR3 nucleotide sequence: TGTGCCAGCAGCCCCCTGGGGCCTCCAACTAATGAAAAACTGTTTTTT.